This note documents a single T cell receptor (beta chain) sequence. The germline V gene encodes CDR1 SNHLY and CDR2 FYNNEI. This CDR3 spans 12 amino acids. Trimming took off 7 bases at V and 1 base at J, with 7 bases between the two ends. TCRdb reanalysed the RT-PCR reads using MiXCR and keeps one entry per CDR3 protein. Altogether about 700,000 distinct CDR3 sequences are present, around 14% being singletons, with the ten largest covering 3.6%. Sequencing was performed on memory CD4+ T cells from blood. The TCR comes from a female donor in good health, serving as a healthy control. The genes are TRBV2 and TRBJ1-1, with D unresolved. CDR3 nucleotides: TGTGCCAGCATAATGGGGAACACTGAAGCTTTCTTT. Translated, it gives CASIMGNTEAFF. Full variable domain (rest looked up from reference TRBV2 and TRBJ1-1): EPEVTQTPSHQVTQMGQEVILRCVPISNHLYFYWYRQILGQKVEFLVSFYNNEISEKSEIFDDQFSVERPDGSNFTLKIRSTKLEDSAMYFCASIMGNTEAFFGQGTRLTVV.